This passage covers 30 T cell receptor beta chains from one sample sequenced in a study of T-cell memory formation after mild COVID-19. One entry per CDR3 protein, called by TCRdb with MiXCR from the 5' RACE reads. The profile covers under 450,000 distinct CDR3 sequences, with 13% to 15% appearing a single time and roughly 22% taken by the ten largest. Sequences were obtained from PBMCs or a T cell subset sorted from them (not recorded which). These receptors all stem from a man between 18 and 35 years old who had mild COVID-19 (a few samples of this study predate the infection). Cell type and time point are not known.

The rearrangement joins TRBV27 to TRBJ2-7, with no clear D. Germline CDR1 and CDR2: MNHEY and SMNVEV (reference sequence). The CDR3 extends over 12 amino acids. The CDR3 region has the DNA TGCACCAGCAGTTCGAGTCCTACCGAGCAGTACGTC. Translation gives CTSSSSPTEQYV.

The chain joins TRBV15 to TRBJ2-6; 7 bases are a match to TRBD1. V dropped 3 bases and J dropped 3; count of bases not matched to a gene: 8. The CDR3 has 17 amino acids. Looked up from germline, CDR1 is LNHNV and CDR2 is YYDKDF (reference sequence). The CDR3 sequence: CATSSDRVIGGANVLTF. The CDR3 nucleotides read TGTGCCACCAGCAGCGACAGGGTAATAGGTGGGGCCAACGTCCTGACTTTC.

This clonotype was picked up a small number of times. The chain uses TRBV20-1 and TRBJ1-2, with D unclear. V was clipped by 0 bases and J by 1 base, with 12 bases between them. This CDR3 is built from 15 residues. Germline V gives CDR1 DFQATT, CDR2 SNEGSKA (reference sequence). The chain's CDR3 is CSARERTRINYGYTF. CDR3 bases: TGCAGTGCTAGAGAGAGGACCAGAATTAACTATGGCTACACCTTC.

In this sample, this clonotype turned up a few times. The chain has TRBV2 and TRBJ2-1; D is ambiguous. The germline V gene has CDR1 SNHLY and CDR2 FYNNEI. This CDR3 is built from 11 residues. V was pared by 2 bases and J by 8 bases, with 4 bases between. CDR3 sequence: CASSENYEQFF. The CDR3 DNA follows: TGTGCCAGCAGTGAAAACTATGAGCAGTTCTTC.

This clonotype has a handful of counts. Written as DNA, the CDR3 is TGCAGTGCTAGAAGGGCGGGATACACTGAAGCTTTCTTT. Translation gives CSARRAGYTEAFF. The rearrangement links TRBV20-1 to TRBJ1-1, with no clear D. CDR1 DFQATT and CDR2 SNEGSKA come from the germline V gene (reference sequence). The V and J ends lost 2 bases and 3 bases respectively, with 10 bases between them. The CDR3 has 13 residues.

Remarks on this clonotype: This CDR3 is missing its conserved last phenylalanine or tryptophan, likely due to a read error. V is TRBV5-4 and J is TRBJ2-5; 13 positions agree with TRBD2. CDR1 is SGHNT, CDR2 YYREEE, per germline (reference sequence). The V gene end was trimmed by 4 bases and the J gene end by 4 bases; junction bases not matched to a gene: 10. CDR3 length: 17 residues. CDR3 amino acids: CASSGTSGGAYTETQYL. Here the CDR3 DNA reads TGTGCCAGCAGCGGAACTAGCGGGGGGGCGTATACAGAGACCCAGTACTTA.

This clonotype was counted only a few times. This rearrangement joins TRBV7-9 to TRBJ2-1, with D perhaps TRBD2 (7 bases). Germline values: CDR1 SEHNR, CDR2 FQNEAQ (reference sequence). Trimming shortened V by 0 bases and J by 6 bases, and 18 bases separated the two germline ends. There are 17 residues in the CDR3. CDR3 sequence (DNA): TGTGCCAGCAGCTTAGCGATTGTGGGGGGGCCTGGCAATGAGCAGTTCTTC. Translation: CASSLAIVGGPGNEQFF.

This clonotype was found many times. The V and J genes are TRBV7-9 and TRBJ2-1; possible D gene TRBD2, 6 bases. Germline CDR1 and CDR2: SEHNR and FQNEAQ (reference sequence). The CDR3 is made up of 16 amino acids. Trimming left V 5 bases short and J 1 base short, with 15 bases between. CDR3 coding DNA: TGTGCCAGCAGCCCTGATGACGGGAGATCCTACAATGAGCAGTTCTTC. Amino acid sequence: CASSPDDGRSYNEQFF. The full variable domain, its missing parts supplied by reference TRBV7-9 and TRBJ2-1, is DTGVSQNPRHKITKRGQNVTFRCDPISEHNRLYWYRQTLGQGPEFLTYFQNEAQLEKSRLLSDRFSAERPKGSFSTLEIQRTEQGDSAMYLCASSPDDGRSYNEQFFGPGTRLTVL.

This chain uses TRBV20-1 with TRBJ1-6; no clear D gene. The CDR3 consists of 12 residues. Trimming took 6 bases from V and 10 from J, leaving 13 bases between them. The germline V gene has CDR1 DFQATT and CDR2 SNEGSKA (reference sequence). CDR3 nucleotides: TGCAGTGCACGGGGTCTAAAGTCACCCCTCCACTTT. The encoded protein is CSARGLKSPLHF.

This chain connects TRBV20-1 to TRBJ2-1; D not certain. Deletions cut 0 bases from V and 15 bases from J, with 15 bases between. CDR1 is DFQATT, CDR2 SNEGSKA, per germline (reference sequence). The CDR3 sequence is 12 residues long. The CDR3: CSARDLVNGPFF. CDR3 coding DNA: TGCAGTGCTAGAGATCTAGTTAACGGTCCGTTCTTC.

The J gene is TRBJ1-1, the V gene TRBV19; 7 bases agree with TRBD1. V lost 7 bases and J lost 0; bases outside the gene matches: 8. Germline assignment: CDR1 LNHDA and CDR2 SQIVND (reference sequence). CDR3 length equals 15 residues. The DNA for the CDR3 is TGTGCCAGTAAACAGGGGCCTGAGATGAACACTGAAGCTTTCTTT. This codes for CASKQGPEMNTEAFF. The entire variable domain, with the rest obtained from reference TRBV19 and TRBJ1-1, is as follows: DGGITQSPKYLFRKEGQNVTLSCEQNLNHDAMYWYRQDPGQGLRLIYYSQIVNDFQKGDIAEGYSVSREKKESFPLTVTSAQKNPTAFYLCASKQGPEMNTEAFFGQGTRLTVV.

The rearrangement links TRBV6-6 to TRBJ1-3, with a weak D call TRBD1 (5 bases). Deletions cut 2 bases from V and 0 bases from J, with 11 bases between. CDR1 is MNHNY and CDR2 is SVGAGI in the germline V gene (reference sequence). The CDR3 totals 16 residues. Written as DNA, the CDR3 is TGTGCCAGCAGTTACGAGGGGTTCCACTCTGGAAACACCATATATTTT. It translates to CASSYEGFHSGNTIYF.

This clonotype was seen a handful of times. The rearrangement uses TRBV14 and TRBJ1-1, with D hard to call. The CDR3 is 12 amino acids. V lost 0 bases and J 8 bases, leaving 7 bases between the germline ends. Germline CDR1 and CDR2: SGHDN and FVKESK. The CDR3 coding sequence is TGTGCCAGCAGCCAAGAGCATCGGGAAGCTTTCTTT. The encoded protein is CASSQEHREAFF.

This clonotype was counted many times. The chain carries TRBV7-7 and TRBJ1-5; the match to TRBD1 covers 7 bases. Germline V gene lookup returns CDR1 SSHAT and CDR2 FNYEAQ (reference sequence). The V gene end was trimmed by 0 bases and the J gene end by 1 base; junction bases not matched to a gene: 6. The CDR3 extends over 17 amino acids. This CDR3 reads CASSLAREGASNQPQHF. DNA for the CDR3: TGTGCCAGCAGCTTAGCGCGGGAGGGGGCGAGCAATCAGCCCCAGCATTTT.

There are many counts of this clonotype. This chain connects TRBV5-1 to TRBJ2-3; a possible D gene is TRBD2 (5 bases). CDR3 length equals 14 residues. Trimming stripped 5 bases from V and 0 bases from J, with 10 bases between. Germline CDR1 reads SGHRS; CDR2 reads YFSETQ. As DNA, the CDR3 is TGCGCCAGCAGGACCGGGGTCAGCACAGATACGCAGTATTTT. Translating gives CASRTGVSTDTQYF.

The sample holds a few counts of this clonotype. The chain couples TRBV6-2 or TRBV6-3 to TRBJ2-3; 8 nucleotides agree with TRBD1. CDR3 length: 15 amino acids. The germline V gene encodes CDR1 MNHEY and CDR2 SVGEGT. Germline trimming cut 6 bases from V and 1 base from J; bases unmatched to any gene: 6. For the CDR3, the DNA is TGTGCCAGCAGGAAACCGGGACAGGGCACAGATACGCAGTATTTT. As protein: CASRKPGQGTDTQYF.

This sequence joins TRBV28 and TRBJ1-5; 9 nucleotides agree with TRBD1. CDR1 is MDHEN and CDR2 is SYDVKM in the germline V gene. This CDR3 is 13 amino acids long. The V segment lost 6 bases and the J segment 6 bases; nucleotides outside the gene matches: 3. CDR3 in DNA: TGTGCCAGCAGCAACAGGGGGCTTCAGCCCCAGCATTTT. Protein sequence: CASSNRGLQPQHF.

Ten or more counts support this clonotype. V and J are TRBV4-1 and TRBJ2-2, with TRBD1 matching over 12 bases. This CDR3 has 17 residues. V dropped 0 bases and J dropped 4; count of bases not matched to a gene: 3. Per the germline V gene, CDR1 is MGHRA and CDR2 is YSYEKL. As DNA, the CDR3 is TGCGCCAGCAGCCAAGAGTGGGACAGGGGGCCCACCGGGGAGCTGTTTTTT. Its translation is CASSQEWDRGPTGELFF.

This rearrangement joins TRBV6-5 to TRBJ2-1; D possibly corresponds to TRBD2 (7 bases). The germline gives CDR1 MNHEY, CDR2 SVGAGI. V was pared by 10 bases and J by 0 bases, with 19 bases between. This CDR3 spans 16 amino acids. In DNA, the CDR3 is TGTGCCACCCAAGGGGGGGGGTTCGACTCCTACAATGAGCAGTTCTTC. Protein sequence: CATQGGGFDSYNEQFF.

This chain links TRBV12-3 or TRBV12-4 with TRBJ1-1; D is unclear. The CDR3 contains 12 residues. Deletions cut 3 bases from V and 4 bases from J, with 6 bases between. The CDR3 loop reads CASSFYTTEAFF. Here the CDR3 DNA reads TGTGCCAGCAGTTTCTATACCACTGAAGCTTTCTTT.

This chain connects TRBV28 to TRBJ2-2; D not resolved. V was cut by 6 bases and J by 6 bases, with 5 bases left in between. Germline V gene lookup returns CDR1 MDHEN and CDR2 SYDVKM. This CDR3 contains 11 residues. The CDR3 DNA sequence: TGTGCCAGCAGATTGGCCGGGGAGCTGTTTTTT. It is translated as CASRLAGELFF.

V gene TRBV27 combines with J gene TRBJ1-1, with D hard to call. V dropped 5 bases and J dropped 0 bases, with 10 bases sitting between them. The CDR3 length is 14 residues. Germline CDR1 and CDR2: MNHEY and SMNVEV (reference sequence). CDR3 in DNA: TGTGCCAGCAGTCCAGTCCTCCTGAACACTGAAGCTTTCTTT. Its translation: CASSPVLLNTEAFF.

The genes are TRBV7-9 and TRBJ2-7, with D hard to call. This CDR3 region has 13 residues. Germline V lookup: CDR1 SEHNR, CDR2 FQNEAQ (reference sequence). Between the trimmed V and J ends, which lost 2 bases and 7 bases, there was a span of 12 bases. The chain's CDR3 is CASSLNSLGEQYV. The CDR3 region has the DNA TGTGCCAGCAGCTTAAACAGCCTGGGGGAGCAGTACGTC.

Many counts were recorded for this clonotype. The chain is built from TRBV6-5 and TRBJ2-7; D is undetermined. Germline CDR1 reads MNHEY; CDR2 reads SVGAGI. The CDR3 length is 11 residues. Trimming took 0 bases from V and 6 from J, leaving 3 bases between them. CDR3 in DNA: TGTGCCAGCAGTTACTCGGGCGAGCAGTACTTC. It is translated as CASSYSGEQYF.

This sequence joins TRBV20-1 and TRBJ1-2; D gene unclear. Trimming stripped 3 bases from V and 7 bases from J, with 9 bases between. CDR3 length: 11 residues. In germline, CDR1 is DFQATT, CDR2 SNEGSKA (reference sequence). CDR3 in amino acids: CSARIDPGYTF. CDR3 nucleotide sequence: TGCAGTGCTAGGATAGACCCTGGCTACACCTTC.

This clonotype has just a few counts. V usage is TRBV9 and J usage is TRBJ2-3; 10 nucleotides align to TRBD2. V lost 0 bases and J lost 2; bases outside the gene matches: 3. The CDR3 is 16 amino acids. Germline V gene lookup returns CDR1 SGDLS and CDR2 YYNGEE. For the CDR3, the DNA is TGTGCCAGCAGCGTAGGGACTAGCGGTTACACAGATACGCAGTATTTT. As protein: CASSVGTSGYTDTQYF.

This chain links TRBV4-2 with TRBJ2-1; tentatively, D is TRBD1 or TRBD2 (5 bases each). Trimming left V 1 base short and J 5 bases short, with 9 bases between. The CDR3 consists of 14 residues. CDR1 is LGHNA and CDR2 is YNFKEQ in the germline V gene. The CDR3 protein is CASSQGGFDNEQFF. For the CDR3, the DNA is TGTGCCAGCAGCCAAGGGGGGTTCGACAATGAGCAGTTCTTC.

The CDR3 DNA reads TGCAGTGCTAGAGAGACAGGGGAGGTCACTAATGAAAAACTGTTTTTT. Translation gives CSARETGEVTNEKLFF. The chain is built from TRBV20-1 and TRBJ1-4; 8 bases line up with TRBD1. The CDR3 has 16 residues. Per the germline V gene, CDR1 is DFQATT and CDR2 is SNEGSKA (reference sequence). V trimming: 0 bases; J trimming: 2 bases; junction bases outside the gene matches: 5.

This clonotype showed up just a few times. The CDR3 bases are TGCGCCAGCAGTCAACCTCTGGGGGTGGGAGACCGTCCCTACGAGCAGTACTTC. Amino acids: CASSQPLGVGDRPYEQYF. The chain employs TRBV23-1 and TRBJ2-7; D possibly uses TRBD1 or TRBD2 (5 bases each). TRBV23-1 is an ORF, and what it does is uncertain. V lost 2 bases and J 2 bases, leaving 22 bases between the germline ends. The CDR3 length is 18 residues.

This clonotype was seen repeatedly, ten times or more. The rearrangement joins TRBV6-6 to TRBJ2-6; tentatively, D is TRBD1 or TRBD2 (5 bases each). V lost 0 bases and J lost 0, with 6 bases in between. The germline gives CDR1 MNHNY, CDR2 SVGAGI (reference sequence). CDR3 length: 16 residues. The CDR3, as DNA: TGTGCCAGCAGTTACTCGGGGGACTCTGGGGCCAACGTCCTGACTTTC. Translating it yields CASSYSGDSGANVLTF.